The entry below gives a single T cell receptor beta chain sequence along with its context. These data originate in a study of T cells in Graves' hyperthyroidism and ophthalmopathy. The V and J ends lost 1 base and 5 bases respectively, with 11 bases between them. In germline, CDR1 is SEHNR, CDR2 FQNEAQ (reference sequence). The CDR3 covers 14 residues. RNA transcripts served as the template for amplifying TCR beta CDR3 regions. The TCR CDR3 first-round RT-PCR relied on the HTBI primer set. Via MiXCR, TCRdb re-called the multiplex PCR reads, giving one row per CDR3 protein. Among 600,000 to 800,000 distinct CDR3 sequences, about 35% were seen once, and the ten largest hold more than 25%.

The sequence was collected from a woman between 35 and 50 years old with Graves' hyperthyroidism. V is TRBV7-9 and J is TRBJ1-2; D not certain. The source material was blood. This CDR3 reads CASSLDRNLYGYTF. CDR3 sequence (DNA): TGTGCCAGCAGCTTAGACAGAAATTTATATGGCTACACCTTC.